These 22 T cell receptor beta chains were all obtained from the same sample, sequenced in a study of shared clonotypes between healthy human individuals. Profiled with immunoSEQ multiplex PCR; TCRdb holds only in-frame clones, not every one. The sample records hundreds of thousands of clones, 60% to 75% being singletons. The source material was memory CD4+ T cells sorted from blood. Subset of the sample: CD45RA-negative fraction. The receptors shown here come from a woman in her 30s in good health.

The sample holds one count of this clone. This rearrangement joins TRBV29-1 to TRBJ1-1, with D perhaps matching TRBD1 (5 bases). Trimming left V 2 bases short and J 2 bases short, with 9 bases between. The CDR3 has 13 amino acids. CDR1 and CDR2 from the germline V gene are SQVTM and ANQGSEA. CDR3 sequence: CSVERQTNTEAFF. In nucleotides, the CDR3 is TGCAGCGTTGAACGACAGACAAACACTGAAGCTTTCTTT.

The chain combines TRBV5-1 with TRBJ2-1, with D possibly TRBD2 on 6 matching bases. The CDR3 consists of 16 residues. Germline CDR1 and CDR2: SGHRS and YFSETQ. Trimming took off 0 bases at V and 6 bases at J, with 16 bases between the two ends. CDR3 nucleotides: TGCGCCAGCAGCTTGGAGACCGGGACTGCGTCCAATGAGCAGTTCTTC. Its protein is CASSLETGTASNEQFF. Filled out from reference TRBV5-1 and TRBJ2-1, the complete variable domain reads KAGVTQTPRYLIKTRGQQVTLSCSPISGHRSVSWYQQTPGQGLQFLFEYFSETQRNKGNFPGRFSGRQFSNSRSEMNVSTLELGDSALYLCASSLETGTASNEQFFGPGTRLTVL.

The J gene is TRBJ2-5, the V gene TRBV28; TRBD1 agrees at 8 bases. The CDR3 is 15 amino acids. Germline V gene sequence: CDR1 MDHEN, CDR2 SYDVKM. Trimming removed 2 bases from V and 3 bases from J; junction bases left unmatched: 5. CDR3 DNA sequence: TGTGCCAGCAGTTTAGTCGGACAGGGCGAAGAGACCCAGTACTTC. Its protein is CASSLVGQGEETQYF. The full variable domain, completed using reference TRBV28 and TRBJ2-5, is DVKVTQSSRYLVKRTGEKVFLECVQDMDHENMFWYRQDPGLGLRLIYFSYDVKMKEKGDIPEGYSVSREKKERFSLILESASTNQTSMYLCASSLVGQGEETQYFGPGTRLLVL.

The J gene is TRBJ2-7, the V gene TRBV6-6; unclear D gene. This CDR3 has 12 residues. V gave up 6 bases and J gave up 0 bases, with 6 bases separating them. Germline V lookup: CDR1 MNHNY, CDR2 SVGAGI (reference sequence). The CDR3 here is CASSKNSYEQYF. The CDR3 nucleotides read TGTGCCAGCAGCAAGAACTCCTACGAGCAGTACTTC.

This sequence joins TRBV27 and TRBJ2-1; 7 bases are a match to TRBD2. The germline gives CDR1 MNHEY, CDR2 SMNVEV (reference sequence). J was trimmed by 6 bases and V by 3 bases; bases with no gene match: 11. This CDR3 contains 16 residues. The CDR3 nucleotides read TGTGCCAGCAGTTTTGTTTGGGCGGGAGCAGGCAATGAGCAGTTCTTC. This translates into CASSFVWAGAGNEQFF.

This clone was recorded only once. J is TRBJ2-2 and V is TRBV7-9; 7 positions agree with TRBD1. Per the germline V gene, CDR1 is SEHNR and CDR2 is FQNEAQ (reference sequence). The length of the CDR3 is 16 residues. J lost 6 bases, V lost 5 bases, and 12 bases had no gene match. The CDR3 is CASSPRQGPYAGELFF. As DNA, the CDR3 is TGTGCCAGCAGCCCGAGACAGGGACCTTACGCCGGGGAGCTGTTTTTT.

This clone was recorded once. A far larger clone is a single base away, which makes a read error likely. The sample contains more than one DNA sequence encoding this CDR3. The V call is TRBV27, the J call TRBJ2-7; a weak D match, TRBD2 (5 bases). CDR1 and CDR2 (germline): MNHEY, SMNVEV (reference sequence). This CDR3 is 15 amino acids long. CDR3 in amino acids: CASSSPGGGRSEQYF. In DNA, the CDR3 is TGTGCCAGCAGCTCCCCCGGCGGCGGGCGTAGCGAGCAGTATTTC.

Only one count was recorded for this clone. Other nucleotide sequences from this sample produce the same CDR3. The V gene is TRBV25-1, the J gene TRBJ2-5; D uncertain. The length of the CDR3 is 10 residues. Germline CDR1 and CDR2: MGHDK and SYGVNS. Trimming stripped 4 bases from V and 5 bases from J, with 2 bases between. This CDR3 is CASSGETQYF. For the CDR3, the DNA is TGTGCCAGCAGTGGGGAGACCCAGTACTTC.

V and J are TRBV28 and TRBJ2-3, with a tentative D call TRBD1 (6 bases). V lost 6 bases and J lost 2, with 15 bases in between. The length of the CDR3 is 15 residues. Germline V gene sequence: CDR1 MDHEN, CDR2 SYDVKM. CDR3 sequence reads: CASSKGGRNTDTQYF. As DNA, the CDR3 is TGTGCCAGCAGCAAAGGGGGTCGTAACACAGATACGCAGTATTTT. Variable domain in full (rest from reference TRBV28 and TRBJ2-3): DVKVTQSSRYLVKRTGEKVFLECVQDMDHENMFWYRQDPGLGLRLIYFSYDVKMKEKGDIPEGYSVSREKKERFSLILESASTNQTSMYLCASSKGGRNTDTQYFGPGTRLTVL.

The rearrangement joins TRBV20-1 to TRBJ2-5; D is unclear. Germline V gene lookup returns CDR1 DFQATT and CDR2 SNEGSKA (reference sequence). The CDR3 runs to 11 residues. The V and J ends lost 3 bases and 2 bases respectively, with 4 bases between them. CDR3 protein: CSARTQETQYF. The CDR3, as DNA: TGCAGTGCTAGGACACAAGAGACCCAGTACTTC.

Of note for this clone: At the DNA level, this CDR3 is encoded by other sequences in the same sample as well. The chain joins TRBV2 to TRBJ2-7, with no clear D. Germline V gives CDR1 SNHLY, CDR2 FYNNEI. V lost 2 bases and J lost 4, with 12 bases in between. This CDR3 is built from 14 residues. In DNA, the CDR3 is TGTGCCAGCAGTGAAAGAGGTTCCAATTACGAGCAGTACTTC. It codes for CASSERGSNYEQYF.

A remark on this clone: The identical CDR3 is also encoded by other nucleotide sequences in the sample. The chain combines TRBV6-1 with TRBJ1-2, with TRBD1 matching 9 bases. The V gene end was trimmed by 4 bases and the J gene end by 8 bases; junction bases not matched to a gene: 8. Looked up from germline, CDR1 is MNHNS and CDR2 is SASEGT. The CDR3 has 14 amino acids. CDR3 protein: CASSALTGGYGYTF. In DNA form, the CDR3 reads TGTGCCAGCAGTGCCCTAACAGGGGGCTACGGCTACACCTTC.

V is TRBV5-1 and J is TRBJ2-7, with TRBD2 identical over 15 bases. Per the germline V gene, CDR1 is SGHRS and CDR2 is YFSETQ. Trimming cost V 3 bases and J 1 base; bases outside gene matches: 5. The CDR3 sequence is 17 residues long. CDR3 nucleotide sequence: TGCGCCAGCAGCTATGGACTAGCGGGAGGGTCTTCCTACGAGCAGTACTTC. It specifies CASSYGLAGGSSYEQYF. The full variable domain, its missing parts supplied by reference TRBV5-1 and TRBJ2-7, is KAGVTQTPRYLIKTRGQQVTLSCSPISGHRSVSWYQQTPGQGLQFLFEYFSETQRNKGNFPGRFSGRQFSNSRSEMNVSTLELGDSALYLCASSYGLAGGSSYEQYFGPGTRLTVT.

A word on this clone: The sample has other DNA sequences that encode this CDR3 too. The chain joins TRBV5-6 to TRBJ2-1, with unresolved D. CDR1 and CDR2 from the germline V gene are SGHDT and YYEEEE. Trimming pared 0 bases from V and 7 bases from J, leaving 11 bases between. The CDR3 is 14 residues long. This chain's CDR3 is CASSLGFSDNEQFF. The CDR3 coding sequence is TGTGCCAGCAGCTTGGGTTTTTCTGATAATGAGCAGTTCTTC.

In this sample, this clone turned up once. This chain uses TRBV27 with TRBJ2-2; TRBD2 is a possible D gene (5 bases). Germline assignment: CDR1 MNHEY and CDR2 SMNVEV (reference sequence). There are 13 residues in the CDR3. V dropped 4 bases and J dropped 7 bases, with 10 bases sitting between them. The CDR3 region is CASSSLVIGELFF. The CDR3 nucleotides read TGTGCCAGCAGTTCACTAGTTATCGGGGAGCTGTTTTTT.

The chain combines TRBV6-1 with TRBJ2-7; 7 nucleotides line up with TRBD2. CDR3 size: 14 residues. Germline CDR1 reads MNHNS; CDR2 reads SASEGT. The V segment lost 7 bases and the J segment 3 bases; nucleotides outside the gene matches: 9. CDR3 DNA: TGTGCCAGCATTTTCGGGGGGTGGATCTACGAGCAGTACTTC. Residues: CASIFGGWIYEQYF.

Notes on this clone: A far bigger clonotype differs at one base, so this is likely a read error. The V call is TRBV29-1, the J call TRBJ2-3; D ambiguous. The CDR3 extends over 11 amino acids. Germline V gene lookup returns CDR1 SQVTM and CDR2 ANQGSEA. CDR3 residues: CGVENGGTQYF. In DNA form, the CDR3 reads TGCGGCGTAGAGAACGGCGGTACGCAGTATTTT.

This chain connects TRBV14 to TRBJ1-1; 8 bases align to TRBD1. Germline assignment: CDR1 SGHDN and CDR2 FVKESK. The V segment lost 4 bases and the J segment 4 bases; nucleotides outside the gene matches: 8. This CDR3 contains 15 residues. The CDR3 DNA follows: TGTGCCAGCAGCCCCTGGACAGGGCCAGGCACTGAAGCTTTCTTT. Encoded protein: CASSPWTGPGTEAFF.

This clone came up a few times. V gene TRBV29-1 combines with J gene TRBJ2-7; 11 bases align to TRBD2. V lost 1 base, J lost 4 bases, and 6 bases stayed unmatched. Germline CDR1 is SQVTM and CDR2 is ANQGSEA. The CDR3 is 15 amino acids. In nucleotides, the CDR3 is TGCAGCGTTGAAGGTAGCGGGAGGGCCGGGTACGAGCAGTACTTC. Amino acids: CSVEGSGRAGYEQYF.

The CDR3 here is CASSVYKDEQYF. CDR3 in DNA: TGTGCCAGCAGTGTCTACAAGGACGAGCAGTACTTC. The chain has TRBV6-1 and TRBJ2-7; D call uncertain. The CDR3 runs 12 residues. Trimming removed 4 bases at V and 5 bases at J, with 9 bases between. The germline V gene has CDR1 MNHNS and CDR2 SASEGT.

The chain couples TRBV2 to TRBJ2-2; D call uncertain. Looked up from germline, CDR1 is SNHLY and CDR2 is FYNNEI. The CDR3 spans 15 residues. The ends were cut back, 6 bases at V and 0 bases at J, with 11 bases in the middle. The CDR3 DNA sequence: TGTGCCAGCAGCCCCCTGACTTCGAACACCGGGGAGCTGTTTTTT. Translated: CASSPLTSNTGELFF.

This chain uses TRBV2 with TRBJ1-5; D not certain. The length of the CDR3 is 15 residues. Per germline, CDR1 SNHLY and CDR2 FYNNEI. The V and J ends lost 6 bases and 0 bases respectively, with 12 bases between them. This CDR3 reads CASRRESLSNQPQHF. CDR3 coding DNA: TGTGCCAGCAGACGGGAGAGCCTTAGCAATCAGCCCCAGCATTTT. Complete variable domain (other parts from reference TRBV2 and TRBJ1-5): EPEVTQTPSHQVTQMGQEVILRCVPISNHLYFYWYRQILGQKVEFLVSFYNNEISEKSEIFDDQFSVERPDGSNFTLKIRSTKLEDSAMYFCASRRESLSNQPQHFGDGTRLSIL.